The 18 T cell receptor beta chains presented below share a single source sample, sequenced in a study of T-cell memory formation after mild COVID-19. TCRdb ran MiXCR on the 5' RACE reads and lists one entry per CDR3 protein. The sample contains about 350,000 distinct CDR3 sequences, approximately 15% of which appear only once. Sequenced input: PBMCs or a T cell subset sorted from them (not recorded which). These receptor sequences come from a young man who had mild COVID-19 (a few samples of this study predate the infection). Cell type and time point are not known.

This clonotype was counted only a few times. The chain carries TRBV7-2 and TRBJ2-7; no firm D call. Trimming removed 1 base from V and 5 bases from J, with 12 bases in between. The CDR3 loop spans 14 amino acids. Germline-derived CDR1 and CDR2 are SGHTA and FQGNSA. The CDR3 nucleotides are TGTGCCAGCAGCTTAGAAGTGGGTAGAGACGAGCAGTACGTC. Encoded protein: CASSLEVGRDEQYV.

This clonotype was picked up one time. This chain connects TRBV7-2 to TRBJ2-5; TRBD2 matches 13 bases. The germline CDR1 and CDR2 sequences are SGHTA and FQGNSA. This CDR3 comprises 17 residues. V was clipped by 5 bases and J by 4 bases; unmatched bases: 10. The CDR3 DNA follows: TGTGCCAGCAGCCGGACTAGCGGGGGCCACGGCGGAGAGACCCAGTACTTC. It specifies CASSRTSGGHGGETQYF.

The V call is TRBV6-5, the J call TRBJ1-5; no definite D call. V was pared by 6 bases and J by 0 bases, with 12 bases between. CDR1 and CDR2 from the germline V gene are MNHEY and SVGAGI. The CDR3 runs to 15 residues. CDR3 residues: CASSRNWYSNQPQHF. CDR3 DNA: TGTGCCAGCAGCCGGAACTGGTATAGCAATCAGCCCCAGCATTTT.

The chain joins TRBV9 to TRBJ1-1; a possible D gene is TRBD1 (5 bases). Germline V gives CDR1 SGDLS, CDR2 YYNGEE. The CDR3 runs to 15 residues. The V and J ends lost 2 bases and 1 base respectively, with 12 bases between them. This chain's CDR3 is CASSVSFGGNTEAFF. CDR3 nucleotides: TGTGCCAGCAGCGTCTCCTTCGGGGGGAACACTGAAGCTTTCTTT.

This clonotype was detected ten times or more. The chain recombines TRBV4-1 with TRBJ1-2; D is possibly TRBD1 (6 bases). CDR1 and CDR2 (germline): MGHRA, YSYEKL. This CDR3 contains 15 residues. V lost 3 bases and J 6 bases, leaving 17 bases between the germline ends. The DNA for the CDR3 is TGCGCCAGCAGCCAGAGGGGGGGAGTTGAGAATGGCTACACCTTC. This codes for CASSQRGGVENGYTF.

The chain has TRBV28 and TRBJ2-3, with D possibly matching TRBD2 (6 bases). CDR3 length: 12 residues. V lost 6 bases and J lost 9, with 13 bases in between. Germline V CDR1 and CDR2: MDHEN, SYDVKM. The CDR3 coding sequence is TGTGCCAGCAGGGACTATAAGGGAACGCAGTATTTT. Protein sequence: CASRDYKGTQYF.

This clonotype was picked up a small number of times. The V and J genes are TRBV5-1 and TRBJ2-1; tentatively, D is TRBD2 (5 bases). This CDR3 is 15 amino acids long. Deletions cut 2 bases from V and 3 bases from J, with 12 bases between. Germline V gives CDR1 SGHRS, CDR2 YFSETQ. CDR3 sequence: CASSFEGSIYNEQFF. The CDR3 nucleotides are TGCGCCAGCAGCTTCGAAGGGAGCATCTACAATGAGCAGTTCTTC.

The chain uses TRBV2 and TRBJ2-6; no clear D. The V gene lost 8 bases and the J gene lost 0 bases, with 8 bases spanning the gap. The CDR3 is made up of 14 amino acids. CDR1 is SNHLY and CDR2 is FYNNEI in the germline V gene. The CDR3 DNA follows: TGTGCCAGCTCTCAACTCTCTGGGGCCAACGTCCTGACTTTC. Its translation is CASSQLSGANVLTF.

The V and J genes are TRBV20-1 and TRBJ2-3, with D possibly TRBD2 on 5 matching bases. V shed 6 bases and J shed 6 bases, with 13 bases lying between them. The germline V gene has CDR1 DFQATT and CDR2 SNEGSKA (reference sequence). The CDR3 loop spans 12 amino acids. The chain's CDR3 is CSARRSGDTQYF. Here the CDR3 DNA reads TGCAGTGCAAGGAGGTCTGGGGATACGCAGTATTTT.

This clonotype showed up just a few times. V is TRBV6-6 and J is TRBJ1-5, with D possibly matching TRBD1 (6 bases). CDR3 size: 13 residues. Germline values: CDR1 MNHNY, CDR2 SVGAGI (reference sequence). The CDR3 DNA follows: TGTGCGGAGGGGGGCACGAGCAATCAGCCCCAGCATTTT. Translated, it gives CAEGGTSNQPQHF.

CDR3 bases: TGTGCCAGCAGTAGGAGCACAGTCAACTACGAGCAGTACTTC. Amino acid sequence: CASSRSTVNYEQYF. This chain joins TRBV6-2 or TRBV6-3 and TRBJ2-7; no firm D call. CDR1 and CDR2 from the germline V gene are MNHEY and SVGEGT. The CDR3 runs 14 residues. Trimming stripped 5 bases from V and 3 bases from J, with 14 bases between.

The table lists this clonotype with a few counts. V gene TRBV7-9 combines with J gene TRBJ2-5; TRBD1 is a possible D gene (6 bases). Germline loops: CDR1 SEHNR, CDR2 FQNEAQ (reference sequence). Between the trimmed V and J ends, which lost 5 bases and 1 base, there was a span of 20 bases. CDR3 size: 17 residues. CDR3 DNA sequence: TGTGCCAGCAGCACCACACAGGGCCACGTTTCCCAAGAGACCCAGTACTTC. Translating it yields CASSTTQGHVSQETQYF.

This clonotype was found many times. This rearrangement joins TRBV4-3 to TRBJ2-3; 10 nucleotides align to TRBD2. Germline CDR1 is LGHNA and CDR2 is YSLEER. This CDR3 has 14 amino acids. V lost 4 bases to trimming and J lost 7 bases; unmatched junction nucleotides: 5. CDR3 nucleotide sequence: TGCGCCAGCAGCCTAGCGGGGGGAGGAAATACGCAGTATTTT. The encoded protein is CASSLAGGGNTQYF.

This clonotype was observed a few times. The V gene is TRBV3-1, the J gene TRBJ1-4; tentative D call: TRBD1 (5 bases). Looked up from germline, CDR1 is LGHDT and CDR2 is YNNKEL (reference sequence). Trimming took 4 bases from V and 4 from J, leaving 10 bases between them. There are 14 residues in the CDR3. CDR3 protein: CASSPPGLNEKLFF. The CDR3 nucleotides are TGTGCCAGCAGCCCTCCGGGGCTTAATGAAAAACTGTTTTTT.

The rearrangement joins TRBV12-3 or TRBV12-4 to TRBJ2-7; 7 bases match TRBD1. CDR3 length: 13 amino acids. J lost 6 bases, V lost 5 bases, and 7 bases had no gene match. CDR3 region: CASSVRQGSEQYF. Here the CDR3 DNA reads TGTGCCAGCAGTGTTAGACAGGGCTCCGAGCAGTACTTC.

The V gene is TRBV7-2, the J gene TRBJ1-2; possible D gene TRBD1, 5 bases. The germline V gene has CDR1 SGHTA and CDR2 FQGNSA. The length of the CDR3 is 15 residues. V gave up 5 bases and J gave up 4 bases, with 17 bases separating them. The CDR3 DNA reads TGTGCCAGCAGCCCAGGGTACCTAGCTCCCTATGGCTACACCTTC. Its protein product is CASSPGYLAPYGYTF.

This clonotype was picked up a small number of times. The CDR3 DNA is TGTGCCAGCAGTTCAGGCCAGGGCCACGAGCAGTACGTC. Protein: CASSSGQGHEQYV. The chain carries TRBV6-2 or TRBV6-3 and TRBJ2-7, with D tentatively TRBD1 (5 bases). The CDR3 covers 13 residues. Trimming removed 4 bases from V and 5 bases from J, with 12 bases in between. CDR1 MNHEY and CDR2 SVGEGT come from the germline V gene.

This sequence joins TRBV6-5 and TRBJ2-2, with D perhaps TRBD1 (6 bases). This CDR3 spans 16 amino acids. The germline CDR1 and CDR2 sequences are MNHEY and SVGAGI. The germline V and J ends were trimmed by 6 bases and 2 bases, with 16 bases remaining between them. The CDR3 nucleotides read TGTGCCAGCAGCAAATTCGGGACACTAAACACCGGGGAGCTGTTTTTT. This translates into CASSKFGTLNTGELFF.